The clone carrying this T cell receptor (beta chain) was found a few times. The sample belongs to a study of T cells after yellow fever vaccination. CDR1 and CDR2 (germline): MGHRA, YSYEKL. The CDR3 extends over 16 amino acids. With 4 bases removed from V and 0 bases from J, the gap between germline ends came to 13 bases. Study-level results: On re-exposure, the response was weaker but peaked faster, at day 5 versus 15. A large majority of primary-vaccination clones showed up again after the booster (96% CD4, around 90% CD8).

They built TCR cDNA with 5'RACE template switching, a step that put in a universal primer site and UMIs. TCRdb ran MiXCR on the 5' RACE reads and lists one entry per CDR3 protein. The data contain about 96,000 distinct CDR3 sequences, about 8.4% of them singletons. Sequencing used CD8+ T cells not binding an NS4B(214-222) dextramer, sorted from PBMCs, obtained around 15 days after the first yellow fever vaccination. V gene TRBV4-1 combines with J gene TRBJ2-1; D is undetermined. This TCR was recovered from a man in his late teens or twenties who received the YFV17D yellow fever vaccine. The CDR3 protein is CASSPRTESSYNEQFF. The CDR3 DNA reads TGCGCCAGCAGCCCCCGAACGGAAAGCTCCTACAATGAGCAGTTCTTC.